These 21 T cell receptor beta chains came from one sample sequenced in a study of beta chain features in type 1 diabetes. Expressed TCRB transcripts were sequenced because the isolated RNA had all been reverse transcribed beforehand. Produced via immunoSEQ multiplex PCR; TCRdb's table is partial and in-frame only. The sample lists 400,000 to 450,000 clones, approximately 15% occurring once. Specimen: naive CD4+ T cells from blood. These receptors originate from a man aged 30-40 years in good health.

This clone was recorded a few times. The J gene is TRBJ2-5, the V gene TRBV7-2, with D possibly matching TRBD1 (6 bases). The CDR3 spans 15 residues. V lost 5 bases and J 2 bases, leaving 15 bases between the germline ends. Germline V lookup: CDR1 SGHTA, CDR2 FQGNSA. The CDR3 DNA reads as TGTGCCAGCAGCCCGCAAACAGGGAATCAAGAGACCCAGTACTTC. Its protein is CASSPQTGNQETQYF.

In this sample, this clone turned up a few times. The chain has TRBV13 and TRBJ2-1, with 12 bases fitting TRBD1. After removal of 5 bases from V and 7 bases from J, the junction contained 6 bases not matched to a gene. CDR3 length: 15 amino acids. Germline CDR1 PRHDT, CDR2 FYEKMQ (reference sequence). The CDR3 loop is CASSPGTGGRNEQFF. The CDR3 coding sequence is TGTGCCAGCAGCCCGGGGACAGGGGGCAGGAATGAGCAGTTCTTC.

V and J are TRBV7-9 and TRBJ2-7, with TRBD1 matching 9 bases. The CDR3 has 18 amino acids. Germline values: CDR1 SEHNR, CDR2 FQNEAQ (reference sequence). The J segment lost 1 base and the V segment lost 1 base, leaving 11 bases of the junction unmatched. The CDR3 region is CASSLGFLGQGRSYEQYF. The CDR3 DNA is TGTGCCAGCAGCTTAGGGTTTTTGGGACAGGGCAGGTCCTACGAGCAGTACTTC.

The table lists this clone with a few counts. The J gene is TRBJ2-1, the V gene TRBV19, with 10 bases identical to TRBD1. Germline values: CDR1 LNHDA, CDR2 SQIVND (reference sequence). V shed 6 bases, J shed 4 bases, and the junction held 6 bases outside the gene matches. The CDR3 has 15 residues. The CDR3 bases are TGTGCCAGTAGGCCCCGGGACAGGGGATACAATGAGCAGTTCTTC. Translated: CASRPRDRGYNEQFF.

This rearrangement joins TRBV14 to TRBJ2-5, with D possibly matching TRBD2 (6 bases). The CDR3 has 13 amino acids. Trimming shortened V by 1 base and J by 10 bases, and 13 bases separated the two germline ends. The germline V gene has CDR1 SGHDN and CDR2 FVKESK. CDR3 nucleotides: TGTGCCAGCAGCCAAGTATTGGGAGCGGGCCAGTACTTC. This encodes CASSQVLGAGQYF.

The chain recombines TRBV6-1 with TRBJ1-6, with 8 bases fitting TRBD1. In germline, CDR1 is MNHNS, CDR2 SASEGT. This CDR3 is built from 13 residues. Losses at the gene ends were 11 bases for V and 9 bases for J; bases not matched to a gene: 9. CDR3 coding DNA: TGTGCCGCTCGGGACAGGAGTAGTTCACCCCTCCACTTT. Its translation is CAARDRSSSPLHF.

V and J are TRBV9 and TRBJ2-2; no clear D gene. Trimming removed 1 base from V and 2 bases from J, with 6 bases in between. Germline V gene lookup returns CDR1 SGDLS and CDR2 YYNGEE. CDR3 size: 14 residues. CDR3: CASSVFVNTGELFF. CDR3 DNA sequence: TGTGCCAGCAGCGTATTCGTAAACACCGGGGAGCTGTTTTTT.

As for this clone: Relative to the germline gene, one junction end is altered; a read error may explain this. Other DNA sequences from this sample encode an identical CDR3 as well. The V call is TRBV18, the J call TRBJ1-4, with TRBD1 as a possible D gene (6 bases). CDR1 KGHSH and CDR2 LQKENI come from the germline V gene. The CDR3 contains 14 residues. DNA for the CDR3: TGTGCCAGCTCGCCACAGGGAACTAATGAAAAACTGTTTTTT. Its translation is CASSPQGTNEKLFF.

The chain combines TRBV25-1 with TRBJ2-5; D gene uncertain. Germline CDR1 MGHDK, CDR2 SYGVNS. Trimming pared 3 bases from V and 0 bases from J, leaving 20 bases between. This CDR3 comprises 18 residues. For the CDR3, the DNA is TGTGCCAGCAGTGACTCCTTTCGGGCTAACGAGTACCAAGAGACCCAGTACTTC. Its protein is CASSDSFRANEYQETQYF.

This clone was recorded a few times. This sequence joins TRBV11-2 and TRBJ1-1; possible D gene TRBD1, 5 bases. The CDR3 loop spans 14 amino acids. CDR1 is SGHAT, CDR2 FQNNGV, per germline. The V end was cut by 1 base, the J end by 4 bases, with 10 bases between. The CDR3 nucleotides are TGTGCCAGCAGCTTAGCTACCCAGGGCACTGAAGCTTTCTTT. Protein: CASSLATQGTEAFF.

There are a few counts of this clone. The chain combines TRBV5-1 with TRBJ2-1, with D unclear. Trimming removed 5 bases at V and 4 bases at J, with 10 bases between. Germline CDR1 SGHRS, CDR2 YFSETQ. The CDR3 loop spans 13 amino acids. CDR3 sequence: CASSQGLYNEQFF. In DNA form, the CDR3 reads TGCGCCAGCAGTCAAGGTTTGTACAATGAGCAGTTCTTC.

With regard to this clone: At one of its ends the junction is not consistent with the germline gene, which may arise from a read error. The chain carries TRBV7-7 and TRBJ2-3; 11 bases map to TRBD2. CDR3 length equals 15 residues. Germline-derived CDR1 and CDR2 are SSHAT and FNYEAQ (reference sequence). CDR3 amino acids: CASSSGLAVTDTQYF. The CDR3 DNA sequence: TGTGCTAGCAGCTCGGGACTAGCGGTCACAGATACGCAGTATTTT. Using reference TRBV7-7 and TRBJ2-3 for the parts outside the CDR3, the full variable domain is GAGVSQSPRYKVTKRGQDVTLRCDPISSHATLYWYQQALGQGPEFLTYFNYEAQPDKSGLPSDRFSAERPEGSISTLTIQRTEQRDSAMYRCASSSGLAVTDTQYFGPGTRLTVL.

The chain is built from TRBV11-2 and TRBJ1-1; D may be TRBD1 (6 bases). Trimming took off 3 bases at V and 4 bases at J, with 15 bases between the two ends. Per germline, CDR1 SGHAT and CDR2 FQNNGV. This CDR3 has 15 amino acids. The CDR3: CASSFRLQGTTEAFF. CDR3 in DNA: TGTGCCAGCAGCTTTAGGTTGCAGGGGACCACTGAAGCTTTCTTT.

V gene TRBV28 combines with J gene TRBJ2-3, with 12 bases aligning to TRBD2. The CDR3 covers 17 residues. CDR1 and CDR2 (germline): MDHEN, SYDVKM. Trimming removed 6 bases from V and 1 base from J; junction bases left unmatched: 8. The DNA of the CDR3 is TGTGCCAGCAGCCGCCCGACTAGCGGGGGCGGCACAGATACGCAGTATTTT. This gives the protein CASSRPTSGGGTDTQYF.

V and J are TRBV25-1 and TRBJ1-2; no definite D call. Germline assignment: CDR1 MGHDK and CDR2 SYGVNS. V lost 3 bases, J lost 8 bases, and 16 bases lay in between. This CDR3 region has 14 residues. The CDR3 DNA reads TGTGCCAGCAGTGATCCCTCATCTGGGGTCGGCTACACCTTC. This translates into CASSDPSSGVGYTF.

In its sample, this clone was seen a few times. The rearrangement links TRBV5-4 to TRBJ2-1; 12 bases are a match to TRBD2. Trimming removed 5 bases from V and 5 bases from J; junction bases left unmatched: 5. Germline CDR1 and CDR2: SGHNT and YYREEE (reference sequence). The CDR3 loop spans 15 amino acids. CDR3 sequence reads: CASSTGLAGHNEQFF. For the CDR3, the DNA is TGTGCCAGCAGTACCGGACTAGCGGGGCACAATGAGCAGTTCTTC.

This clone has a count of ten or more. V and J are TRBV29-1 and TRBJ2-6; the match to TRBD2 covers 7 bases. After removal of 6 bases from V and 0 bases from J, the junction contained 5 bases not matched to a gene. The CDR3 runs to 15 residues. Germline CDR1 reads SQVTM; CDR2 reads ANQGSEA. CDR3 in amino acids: CSVNSGGSGANVLTF. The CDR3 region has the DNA TGCAGCGTGAATTCGGGGGGCTCTGGGGCCAACGTCCTGACTTTC.

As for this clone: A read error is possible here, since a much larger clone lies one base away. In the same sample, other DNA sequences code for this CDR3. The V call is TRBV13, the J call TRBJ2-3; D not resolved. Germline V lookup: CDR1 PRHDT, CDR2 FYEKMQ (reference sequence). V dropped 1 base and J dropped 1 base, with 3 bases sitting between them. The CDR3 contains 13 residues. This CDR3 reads CASSLVGTDTQYF. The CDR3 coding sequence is TGTGCCAGCAGCTTAGTGGGCACAGATACGCAGTATTTT.

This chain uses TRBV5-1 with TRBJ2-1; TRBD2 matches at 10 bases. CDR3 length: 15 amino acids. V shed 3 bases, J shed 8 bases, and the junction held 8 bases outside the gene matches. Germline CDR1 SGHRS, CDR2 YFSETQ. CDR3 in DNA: TGCGCCAGCAGCTCGAGCGGGAGGGCCGCCTATGAGCAGTTCTTC. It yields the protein CASSSSGRAAYEQFF.

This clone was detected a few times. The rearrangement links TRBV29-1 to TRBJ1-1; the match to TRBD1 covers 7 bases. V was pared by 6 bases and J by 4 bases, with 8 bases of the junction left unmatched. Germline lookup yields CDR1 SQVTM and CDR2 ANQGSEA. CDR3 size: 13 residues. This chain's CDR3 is CSVQQGVGTEAFF. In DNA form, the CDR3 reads TGCAGCGTCCAGCAGGGGGTGGGCACTGAAGCTTTCTTT.

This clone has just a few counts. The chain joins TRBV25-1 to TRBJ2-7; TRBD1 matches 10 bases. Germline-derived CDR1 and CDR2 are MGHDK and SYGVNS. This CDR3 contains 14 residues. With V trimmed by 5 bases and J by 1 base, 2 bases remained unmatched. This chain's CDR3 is CASSSGQGSYEQYF. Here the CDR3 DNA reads TGTGCCAGCAGTTCGGGACAGGGGTCCTACGAGCAGTACTTC.